The entry that follows covers one TCR beta chain sequence. CDR1 is MNHEY and CDR2 is SVGAGI in the germline V gene. The CDR3 runs to 12 residues. Trimming cost V 6 bases and J 2 bases, with 5 bases left between them. This record comes from a study of blood T cell repertoires in COVID-19. Study at large: Specimens from acute and convalescent COVID-19 originated in the United States, Italy and Spain.

In the original analysis: For nucleated cells, counts were estimated from reference gene primer amplification. Measured with immunoSEQ multiplex PCR; TCRdb has only the in-frame clones, and not every one. V, J and clone size reflect that table, while D and trimming were determined from the DNA. The sample includes some 90,000 clones, 89% of them seen just once. Source material: peripheral blood. The gene calls are TRBV6-5 and TRBJ1-3; D ambiguous. The receptor comes from a man between 50 and 59 years old with COVID-19, enrolled during active disease. For the CDR3, the DNA is TGTGCCAGCAGGGCCCCTGGAAACACCATATATTTT. This gives the protein CASRAPGNTIYF.